What follows describes a single T cell receptor beta chain. According to the study, TCR beta libraries were built with iRepertoire HTBI primers and CDR3-region Arm-PCR. TCRdb fed the multiplex PCR reads into MiXCR, producing one record per CDR3 protein. The table shows some 410,000 distinct CDR3 sequences, with about 17% occurring only once. The sample is drawn from a study of regulatory T cells in long-lasting Graves disease. Time point reported: newly diagnosed GD, antithyroid drugs for less than 3 months. Construction of the TCR library relied on RNA isolated from PBMCs. Germline V gene sequence: CDR1 SGHRS, CDR2 YFSETQ. The CDR3 extends over 13 amino acids. V shed 3 bases and J shed 9 bases, with 13 bases lying between them. In addition, the sample was reused for a study of T cells in Graves' hyperthyroidism and ophthalmopathy.

This chain connects TRBV5-1 to TRBJ2-1; tentatively, D is TRBD1 or TRBD2 (5 bases each). Sequencing used peripheral blood mononuclear cells (PBMCs), obtained at new diagnosis, from a patient treated with antithyroid drugs. The receptor was isolated from a woman aged 25 to 39 with Graves disease. This chain's CDR3 is CASSSGAGGEQFF. CDR3 nucleotides: TGCGCCAGCAGCTCTGGGGCTGGGGGTGAGCAGTTCTTC.